This T cell receptor beta chain was captured by sequencing in a study of T cells in Graves' hyperthyroidism and ophthalmopathy (dated 2019 in TCRdb). Broadly, across the study: Peripheral blood samples were taken at initial diagnosis, before any treatment was given. To identify TCR V-J signatures that set the groups apart, the researchers used a discovery cohort of about a hundred patients, made up of fewer than 50 with Graves' ophthalmopathy and about 59 with stable Graves' hyperthyroidism. An independent validation cohort of under 20 hyperthyroidism patients and over 15 patients who later progressed to ophthalmopathy tested prospective prediction of ophthalmopathy. The 90 or so discovery patients were randomly split 7:3 into training and test sets. The study also compared thyroid tissue and blood T-cell repertoires from 5 to 7 Graves' hyperthyroidism patients. After sampling, hyperthyroidism patients received methimazole starting at 30 mg daily, and ophthalmopathy patients received high-dose intravenous methylprednisolone. According to the paper, TCR Vbeta CDR3 sequencing was carried out on 135 peripheral blood samples, which came from 40 to 45 ophthalmopathy, under 80 hyperthyroidism and about 17 progressor patients. What the research found in general, with its limitations: During validation, the model predicted progression to ophthalmopathy a median of about 6.5 months ahead of onset, with just under 71% sensitivity and roughly 75% specificity. Ophthalmopathy was separated from stable hyperthyroidism by a 13 V-J signature model, with around 90% sensitivity and approximately 84% specificity obtained in cross-validation and 80%/75% obtained in testing. Blood samples also contained most of the expanded thyroid clonotypes (frequency above 0.001), which suggests that blood repertoires may reflect thyroid immune responses. Sample size was not statistically predetermined, and investigators were not blinded to group allocation.

Amplification of TCR beta CDR3 regions was carried out from RNA transcripts. The first round of RT-PCR for the TCR CDR3 was performed with the HTBI primer set and the Qiagen OneStep RT-PCR kit. The libraries were constructed in a second round of multiplex PCR and then size-selected and purified. Paired-end sequencing of the libraries was performed with 100 bp reads on an Illumina HiSeq2000. Per the authors' processing: SOAPnuke was used to process the raw data, with reads discarded if the reads contained adapters or uncalled bases, had a mean Phred below 15, or lacked an exact constant-primer or identifier match. COPE v1.2.5 was used to merge high-quality paired reads, and clonotypes were defined as unique nucleotide sequences. MiTCR v1.1 was used to align the clonotypes against IMGT TRBV, TRBD and TRBJ reference segments. Analysis was restricted to V-J combinations with a frequency above 0.0001, which covered 99% to 99.2% of repertoires. The TCS score was defined as F50 (clonal expansion) divided by E x V (chaos), with BLOSUM62-based TCRdist calculated between CDR3 peptides within each V-J. Welch's t-statistics and random forest reduced just over 500 V-J features to 13, which were used in a naive Bayes classifier (R e1071). The public reads were reanalyzed by TCRdb: fastp trimming at Q25, MiXCR alignment, in-frame beta chains only. Here each entry gathers all rows of one CDR3 protein and keeps the most common genes and DNA. None of the V and J calls come from the authors' own analysis; TCRdb made them. The sample table holds 550,000 to 800,000 distinct CDR3 sequences, of which 15% to 20% were seen once. The top ten hold 8.4% of the sample.

Ten or more counts support this clonotype. Its target antigen remains unknown. Per-base quality was not reported, and no clone a single base away is much larger than it. V ends up 6 bases short and J 2 bases short, with an unmatched junction base count of 3. The CDR3, cysteine through phenylalanine, is 14 amino acids long. The kept DNA is CDR3 alone, 42 bases in frame from the first base. CDR1 and CDR2 are drawn from the germline V gene: SNHLY, FYNNEI. Graves' hyperthyroidism was defined as stable when no progression to ophthalmopathy occurred over 18 months of follow-up. Hyperthyroidism patients were newly diagnosed, had a disease duration of under 2 months, and were aged 18 to 65 years. Patients with uncontrolled infections, other autoimmune diseases, pregnancy or lactation were excluded. Diagnoses relied on clinical symptoms, serum thyroxine and TRAb, thyroid ultrasound and orbital computed tomography. PBMCs were separated from 7.5 to 10 ml of fresh peripheral blood using Ficoll-Paque density gradient centrifugation. Trizol reagent was used to extract total RNA, and RNA quality was then checked on an Agilent 2100 Bioanalyzer.

This sequence was found in a man between 18 and 35 years old with Graves' hyperthyroidism. Sequencing used blood. The chain links TRBV2 with TRBJ2-3; TRBD2 agrees with 9 junctional bases. The nucleotides are TGTGCCAGCAGCCTAGCGGGGATCACAGATACGCAGTATTTT. Its amino acids are CASSLAGITDTQYF. With the rest looked up from the reference TRBV2 and TRBJ2-3 genes rather than sequenced, the full variable domain is EPEVTQTPSHQVTQMGQEVILRCVPISNHLYFYWYRQILGQKVEFLVSFYNNEISEKSEIFDDQFSVERPDGSNFTLKIRSTKLEDSAMYFCASSLAGITDTQYFGPGTRLTVL.